Sequencing of this TCR beta chain was carried out in a study of CD8+CD57+ T cells in acquired aplastic anemia. Overall study findings and caveats: Simpson's diversity of CD8+ cells was not significantly different in patients compared with controls.

Using genomic DNA as the template, TCR beta VDJ and CDR3 profiling was carried out. TCRdb processed the reads anew with MiXCR; each CDR3 protein has one entry. Found here are about 150,000 distinct CDR3 sequences, about 50% of them singletons; the top ten hold about 12%. About this clonotype itself: Its matching antigen is unknown.

In patients chosen for sequencing, flow cytometry had shown CD8+CD57+ cell expansion. The V segment lost 11 bases and the J segment 3 bases; nucleotides outside the gene matches: 12. Germline V CDR1 and CDR2: SNHLY, FYNNEI. This CDR3 is 15 amino acids long. The sequencing input was sorted CD4+, CD8+, or CD8+CD57+ T cells (not recorded which) from PBMCs. The gene calls are TRBV2 and TRBJ2-7; TRBD2 aligns across 11 bases. The receptor comes from a human donor with aplastic anemia. The CDR3 loop is CACRKGLAEGYEQYF. The CDR3 region has the DNA TGTGCCTGCCGGAAGGGACTAGCGGAGGGCTACGAGCAGTACTTC.